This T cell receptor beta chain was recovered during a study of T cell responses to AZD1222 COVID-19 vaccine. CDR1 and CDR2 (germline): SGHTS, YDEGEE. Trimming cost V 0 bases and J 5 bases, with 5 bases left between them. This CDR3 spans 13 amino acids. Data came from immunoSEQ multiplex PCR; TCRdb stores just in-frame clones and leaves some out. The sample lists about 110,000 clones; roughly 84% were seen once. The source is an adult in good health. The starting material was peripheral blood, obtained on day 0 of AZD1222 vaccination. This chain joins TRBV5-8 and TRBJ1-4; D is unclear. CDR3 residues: CASSLAGNEKLFF. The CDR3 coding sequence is TGTGCCAGCAGCTTGGCGGGGAATGAAAAACTGTTTTTT.